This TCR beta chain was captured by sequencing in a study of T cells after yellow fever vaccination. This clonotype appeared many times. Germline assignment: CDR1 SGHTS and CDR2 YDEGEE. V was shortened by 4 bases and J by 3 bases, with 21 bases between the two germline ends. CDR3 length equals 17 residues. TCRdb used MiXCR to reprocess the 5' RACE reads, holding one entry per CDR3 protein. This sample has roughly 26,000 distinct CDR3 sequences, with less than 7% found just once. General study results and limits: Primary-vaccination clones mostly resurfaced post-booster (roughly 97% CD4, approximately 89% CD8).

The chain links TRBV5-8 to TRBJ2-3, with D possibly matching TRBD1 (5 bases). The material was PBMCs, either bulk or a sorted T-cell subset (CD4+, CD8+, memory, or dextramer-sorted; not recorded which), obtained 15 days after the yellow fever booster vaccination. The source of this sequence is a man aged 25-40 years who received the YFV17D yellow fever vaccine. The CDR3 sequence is CASSLWSGFEPTDTQYF. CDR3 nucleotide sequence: TGTGCCAGCAGCCTTTGGTCAGGGTTCGAACCAACAGATACGCAGTATTTT. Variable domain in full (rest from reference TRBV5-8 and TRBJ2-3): EAGVTQSPTHLIKTRGQQATLRCSPISGHTSVYWYQQALGLGLQFLLWYDEGEERNRGNFPPRFSGRQFPNYSSELNVNALELEDSALYLCASSLWSGFEPTDTQYFGPGTRLTVL.